This is a list of T cell receptor beta chains from one sample in a study of OX40 agonist ivuxolimab in advanced cancers. Here immunoSEQ multiplex PCR was the method, and the copy in TCRdb shows in-frame clones only, minus some. The sample lists 30,000 or so clones; approximately 80% were seen once. Sequenced here: CD4+ or CD8+ T cells sorted from blood, sampled in a trial of the OX40 agonist ivuxolimab. These TCRs come from an adult with an advanced solid tumor such as melanoma, head and neck, liver or kidney cancer. The CDR3 runs from the conserved cysteine through the conserved F or W. The D gene is left open where the match is weak. The size field is filled for only some rows; it gives once, few, many or a size class.

clone size,D gene,J gene,V gene,CDR3 DNA,CDR3 protein
few,-,TRBJ1-2,TRBV7-9,TGTGCCAGCAGCTTAGGAACGGGGGACGCCACCTTC,CASSLGTGDATF
-,-,TRBJ2-5,TRBV18,TGTGCCAGCTCACGAGGGTGGGACCAAGAGACCCAGTACTTC,CASSRGWDQETQYF
-,-,TRBJ1-4,TRBV19,TGTGCCAGTAGCATTTCTCGGGAAAAACTGTTTTTT,CASSISREKLFF
-,TRBD2,TRBJ2-7,TRBV27,TGTGCCAGCAGCCTTCAGAATGCGGGAGTCTACGAGCAGTACTTC,CASSLQNAGVYEQYF
-,-,TRBJ1-1,TRBV28,TGTGCCAGCAGTTTGTTGGGAGGTGGTAACACTGAAGCTTTCTTT,CASSLLGGGNTEAFF
-,TRBD2,TRBJ2-1,TRBV7-9,TGTGCCAGCAGTCGTGGGACTAGCGGGGACAATGAGCAGTTCTTC,CASSRGTSGDNEQFF
-,TRBD2,TRBJ2-5,TRBV11-2,TGTGCCAGCGGCCAGGGACTAGCGGGACAAGAGACCCAGTACTTC,CASGQGLAGQETQYF
-,TRBD1,TRBJ1-6,TRBV7-8,TGTGCCAGCAGCTCCCGGGCAGGGGGTTACAGCTCCTATAATTCACCCCTCCACTTT,CASSSRAGGYSSYNSPLHF
-,-,TRBJ2-7,TRBV5-6,TGTGCCAGCAGCGTAATGCTAAGCTACGAGCAGTACTTC,CASSVMLSYEQYF
few,-,TRBJ2-7,TRBV12-5,TGTGCTAGTGGTTTATATGGTTCCTACGAGCAGTACTTC,CASGLYGSYEQYF
few,-,TRBJ1-5,TRBV5-6,TGTGCCAGCAGCTACCGGGACAATCAGCCCCAGCATTTT,CASSYRDNQPQHF
-,TRBD1,TRBJ2-7,TRBV27,TGTGCCAGCAGGCTCGGGCAGGGGGCTTACGAGCAGTACTTC,CASRLGQGAYEQYF
-,-,TRBJ2-2,TRBV15,TGTGCCACCAGCAGGGATTTTGGGGGCGCCCACGGGGAGCTGTTTTTT,CATSRDFGGAHGELFF
few,TRBD2,TRBJ2-7,TRBV28,TGTGCCAGCGGGGGACTAGCGTTTTACGAGCAGTACTTC,CASGGLAFYEQYF
few,-,TRBJ2-2,TRBV21-1,TGTGCCAGAAGGGAAGACAAAAGGAGGGCCGGGGAGCTGTTTTTT,CARREDKRRAGELFF
few,-,TRBJ2-7,TRBV2,TGTGCCAGCAGGATCCAGGGGTCCTACGAGCAGTACTTC,CASRIQGSYEQYF
-,-,TRBJ1-6,TRBV28,TGTGCCAGCAGTGCAACCAGGGGAGATACCTCCTATAATTCACCCCTCCACTTT,CASSATRGDTSYNSPLHF
-,-,TRBJ2-4,TRBV6-1,TGTGCCAGCAGTGGACTCCAGATTTCCTTAGCCAAAAACATTCAGTACTTC,CASSGLQISLAKNIQYF
-,-,TRBJ2-5,TRBV9,TGTGCCAGCAGCCATTCAGGTGGTTTCGAGACCCAGTACTTC,CASSHSGGFETQYF
-,TRBD2,TRBJ2-5,TRBV10-1,TGCGCCAGCAGTGCGGATAGCGGGGGCCCAGGGGGAGAGACCCAGTACTTC,CASSADSGGPGGETQYF
-,-,TRBJ1-1,TRBV5-6,TGTGCCAGCAGGAGTGGGACTGAAGCTTTCTTT,CASRSGTEAFF
-,TRBD1,TRBJ2-5,TRBV29-1,TGCAGCGTCGAGGGTGGGACAGGTGGTACCCAGTACTTC,CSVEGGTGGTQYF
-,TRBD1,TRBJ1-1,TRBV7-9,TGTGCCAGCAGCTTAGAAGGGGGCCGCACTGAAGCTTTCTTT,CASSLEGGRTEAFF
-,-,TRBJ1-5,TRBV6-7,TGTGCCAGCAGTTACTCGAGACAGCTGGGCAATCAGCCCCAGCATTTT,CASSYSRQLGNQPQHF
-,-,TRBJ1-2,TRBV25-1,TGTGCCAGCAGTGGACTATCGGATGGCCATGGCTACACCTTC,CASSGLSDGHGYTF
-,TRBD2,TRBJ2-1,TRBV18,TGTGCCAGCTCACCGATGGAAAGCGGGGCTCGCTACAATGAGCAGTTCTTC,CASSPMESGARYNEQFF
-,TRBD2,TRBJ2-7,TRBV4-1,TGCGCCAGCACCAAAGGCGGCCTAGCGGGAGACGAGCAGTACTTC,CASTKGGLAGDEQYF
few,TRBD1,TRBJ2-7,TRBV7-9,TGTGCCAGCAGCCCTACCGGGACAGGGGCGAACGAGCAGTACTTC,CASSPTGTGANEQYF
once,-,TRBJ1-1,TRBV29-1,TGCAGCGTTGCACCGGGACAATATTCCTCGAACACTGAAGCTTTCTTT,CSVAPGQYSSNTEAFF
-,-,TRBJ2-4,TRBV6-1,TGTGCCAGCACCACGGACATCTGGCAAAACATTCAGTACTTC,CASTTDIWQNIQYF
once,TRBD1,TRBJ2-1,TRBV6-1,TGTGCCAGCAGTGAGTGGGGACAGGGGGCCTACAATGAGCAGTTCTTC,CASSEWGQGAYNEQFF
-,TRBD1,TRBJ1-3,TRBV7-9,TGTGCCAGCAGCTCTTTTAGGGGGCGAGAAGGAAACACCATATATTTT,CASSSFRGREGNTIYF
-,-,TRBJ2-7,TRBV6-1,TGTGCCAGCAGTGAAGGTGGCGGAATCTACGAGCAGTACTTC,CASSEGGGIYEQYF
few,TRBD2,TRBJ2-3,TRBV6-4,TGTGCCAGCAGTGACGGGGCGGGGGAGACAGATACGCAGTATTTT,CASSDGAGETDTQYF
-,-,TRBJ2-3,TRBV15,TGTGCCACCAGCAGAGATCAAAGATCAGATACGCAGTATTTT,CATSRDQRSDTQYF
-,-,TRBJ2-7,TRBV18,TGTGCCAGCTCACCGTTTACTAGCATGTCCTCCTACGAGCAGTACTTC,CASSPFTSMSSYEQYF
-,-,TRBJ2-5,TRBV10-2,TGCGCCAGCAGGAGGACAGAAACCCAAGAGACCCAGTACTTC,CASRRTETQETQYF
-,-,TRBJ2-1,TRBV7-6,TGTGCCAGCAGCCCGGACCCTAACAATGAGCAGTTCTTC,CASSPDPNNEQFF
once,-,TRBJ1-2,TRBV28,TGTGCCAGCACCTTGCAGGGGAAAGCTACTGGCTACACCTTC,CASTLQGKATGYTF
-,-,TRBJ1-6,TRBV28,TGTGCCAGCCGAGGGGTCGGGAAGGGTTCACCCCTCCACTTT,CASRGVGKGSPLHF
-,TRBD2,TRBJ2-7,TRBV14,TGTGCCAGCAGCCAAGGGACTAGCTCACTCTACGAGCAGTACTTC,CASSQGTSSLYEQYF
-,-,TRBJ2-1,TRBV5-6,TGTGCCAGCAGCTTGATTATTCTCGGGTCAACTGAGCAGTTCTTC,CASSLIILGSTEQFF
-,-,TRBJ2-1,TRBV28,TGTGCCAGCAAACTACTCGGGACTTTCTACAATGAGCAGTTCTTC,CASKLLGTFYNEQFF
-,TRBD1,TRBJ2-7,TRBV7-9,TGTGCCAGCAGCACCTACAGGGGGCGCGACTACGAGCAGTACTTC,CASSTYRGRDYEQYF
-,TRBD2,TRBJ2-2,TRBV2,TGTGCCAGCAGTGAAGAGGGACTAGCGGGAGGAAAGCTGTTTTTT,CASSEEGLAGGKLFF
-,-,TRBJ2-3,TRBV6-1,TGTGCCAGCACGGTCGGGGCAAGCACAGATACGCAGTATTTT,CASTVGASTDTQYF
-,-,TRBJ1-1,TRBV6-5,TGTGCCAGCAATAACGGGGGGAAGAACACTGAAGCTTTCTTT,CASNNGGKNTEAFF
-,-,TRBJ1-1,TRBV5-8,TGTGCCAGCAGCTTGGCTTTCAGGGCGAACACTGAAGCTTTCTTT,CASSLAFRANTEAFF
-,-,TRBJ1-5,TRBV19,TGTGCCAGTAGTATGGGGAATCAGCCCCAGCATTTT,CASSMGNQPQHF
-,-,TRBJ2-2,TRBV7-9,TGTGCCAGCAGCGGGATAGGGGCGACCGGGGAGCTGTTTTTT,CASSGIGATGELFF
-,-,TRBJ1-4,TRBV7-9,TGTGCCAGCAGTCGTGGGGGGCGGGATGAAAAACTGTTTTTT,CASSRGGRDEKLFF
-,-,TRBJ2-5,TRBV27,TGTGCCAGCAGTTTCGTGGACAGCCAAGAGACCCAGTACTTC,CASSFVDSQETQYF
-,-,TRBJ2-3,TRBV27,TGTGCCAGCAGTTATAGAGGGGACGCCACAGATACGCAGTATTTT,CASSYRGDATDTQYF